Presented here are 20 T cell receptor beta chains from one specimen sequenced in a study of human T cells and chemical hapten exposure. From the RACE reads, TCRdb called clonotypes with MiXCR, one entry per CDR3 protein. The sample holds 40,000 to 45,000 distinct CDR3 sequences; around 9.3% are singletons and the top ten take approximately 15%. Time point meaning: patch test 2, 6 weeks after DPC sensitization. The treatment: therapeutic diphenylcyclopropenone sensitization with weekly scalp DPC. The sequenced sample was whole blood, obtained in connection with sensitization to the hapten diphenylcyclopropenone (DPC). The origin of the receptors is a woman in her forties with alopecia areata. Some clones in this sample may be carry-over from other donors' samples.

The genes are TRBV18 and TRBJ2-1; 7 bases fit TRBD1. Per germline, CDR1 KGHSH and CDR2 LQKENI. The trim removed 6 bases at V and 1 base at J, leaving 6 bases unmatched. The CDR3 covers 15 residues. Here the CDR3 reads CASSQEQGSYNEQFF. In nucleotides, the CDR3 is TGTGCCAGCTCCCAAGAACAGGGGTCCTACAATGAGCAGTTCTTC.

This clonotype has ten or more counts. The chain carries TRBV2 and TRBJ2-1, with D maybe TRBD2 (6 bases). Germline assignment: CDR1 SNHLY and CDR2 FYNNEI. CDR3 size: 15 residues. The germline V and J ends were trimmed by 1 base and 2 bases, with 9 bases remaining between them. The CDR3 sequence: CASSEGLAPYNEQFF. The CDR3, as DNA: TGTGCCAGCAGTGAAGGCCTAGCGCCCTACAATGAGCAGTTCTTC.

This clonotype has a count of ten or more. This chain connects TRBV7-8 to TRBJ2-7, with a possible D match to TRBD1 (6 bases). The ends were cut back, 5 bases at V and 2 bases at J, with 16 bases in the middle. This CDR3 comprises 15 residues. Germline V gives CDR1 SGHVS, CDR2 FQNEAQ. CDR3 coding DNA: TGTGCCAGCAGCCCCCGGGACACCACCCCCTACGAGCAGTACTTC. It codes for CASSPRDTTPYEQYF.

This clonotype was detected ten times or more. The chain combines TRBV7-9 with TRBJ2-1; 10 nucleotides match TRBD2. V was pared by 1 base and J by 0 bases, with 6 bases of the junction left unmatched. The CDR3 covers 18 residues. CDR1 SEHNR and CDR2 FQNEAQ come from the germline V gene (reference sequence). The DNA for the CDR3 is TGTGCCAGCAGCTTAGTGCCTAGCGGGGGCCCCTCCTACAATGAGCAGTTCTTC. Its translation is CASSLVPSGGPSYNEQFF.

The V and J genes are TRBV18 and TRBJ1-5; no reliable D call. Trimming removed 2 bases from V and 0 bases from J, with 5 bases in between. Germline assignment: CDR1 KGHSH and CDR2 LQKENI. The CDR3 is made up of 14 amino acids. CDR3 sequence reads: CASSPNLSNQPQHF. As DNA, the CDR3 is TGTGCCAGCTCACCAAATCTTAGCAATCAGCCCCAGCATTTT.

V is TRBV6-5 and J is TRBJ2-6; TRBD1 matches at 9 bases. From germline, CDR1 is MNHEY and CDR2 SVGAGI. The J segment lost 2 bases and the V segment lost 2 bases, leaving 4 bases of the junction unmatched. The CDR3 length is 17 residues. The CDR3 sequence is CASSYGRTGAGANVLTF. CDR3 in DNA: TGTGCCAGCAGTTACGGAAGGACAGGGGCTGGGGCCAACGTCCTGACTTTC.

The sample holds many counts of this clonotype. The CDR3 DNA follows: TGTGCCAGTAGTATAGATACCGCGGGGGGGAGCTACGAGCAGTACTTC. This sequence encodes CASSIDTAGGSYEQYF. The chain employs TRBV19 and TRBJ2-7; TRBD2 matches at 9 bases. The CDR3 extends over 16 amino acids. Germline V gene lookup returns CDR1 LNHDA and CDR2 SQIVND (reference sequence). Trimming removed 0 bases from V and 3 bases from J; junction bases left unmatched: 6.

This clonotype was detected a few times. CDR3 in amino acids: CASSASRGSYGYTF. The CDR3, as DNA: TGTGCCAGCAGTGCCTCGAGGGGCAGCTATGGCTACACCTTC. The V and J genes are TRBV25-1 and TRBJ1-2; tentatively, D is TRBD1 (5 bases). CDR3 length equals 14 residues. Germline assignment: CDR1 MGHDK and CDR2 SYGVNS. Trimming removed 4 bases at V and 4 bases at J, with 13 bases between.

This clonotype was detected ten times or more. The V and J genes are TRBV28 and TRBJ1-2; perhaps TRBD1 as D (5 bases). The germline V gene encodes CDR1 MDHEN and CDR2 SYDVKM. CDR3 length equals 13 residues. The ends were cut back, 6 bases at V and 4 bases at J, with 12 bases in the middle. CDR3 residues: CASRQDNIYGYTF. The CDR3 bases are TGTGCCAGCAGACAGGACAACATCTATGGCTACACCTTC.

V is TRBV6-4 and J is TRBJ1-1, with a tentative D call TRBD1 (5 bases). V was pared by 4 bases and J by 7 bases, with 13 bases between. The length of the CDR3 is 13 residues. Germline CDR1 and CDR2: MRHNA and SNTAGT. CDR3 bases: TGTGCCAGCAGTGGAGGGGAGGGCAATGAAGCTTTCTTT. This encodes CASSGGEGNEAFF.

This clonotype was detected ten times or more. This chain connects TRBV12-3 or TRBV12-4 to TRBJ1-2; D is perhaps TRBD1 (5 bases). The CDR3 spans 15 residues. Trimming took off 5 bases at V and 0 bases at J, with 13 bases between the two ends. For the CDR3, the DNA is TGTGCCAGCAGTACCGGGGACGTAACTAACTATGGCTACACCTTC. Its translation: CASSTGDVTNYGYTF.

In its sample, this clonotype was seen many times. The chain carries TRBV29-1 and TRBJ2-1, with TRBD2 matching over 10 bases. V lost 4 bases and J lost 4; bases outside the gene matches: 1. CDR3 length equals 13 residues. Germline V CDR1 and CDR2: SQVTM, ANQGSEA. The CDR3 region is CSVASGGYNEQFF. DNA of the CDR3: TGCAGCGTTGCTAGCGGGGGTTACAATGAGCAGTTCTTC.

This clonotype was detected many times. This chain links TRBV10-3 with TRBJ2-5, with D unclear. The CDR3 length is 13 residues. Trimming left V 10 bases short and J 0 bases short, with 12 bases between. Germline CDR1 and CDR2: ENHRY and SYGVKD. In nucleotides, the CDR3 is TGTGCCACGAGCTTTCGAGACCAAGAGACCCAGTACTTC. Amino acid sequence: CATSFRDQETQYF.

This clonotype has ten or more counts. This chain connects TRBV9 to TRBJ2-2; a possible D gene is TRBD1 (6 bases). The CDR3 is 15 residues long. Germline V CDR1 and CDR2: SGDLS, YYNGEE. V was shortened by 4 bases and J by 6 bases, with 16 bases between the two germline ends. The CDR3 DNA sequence: TGTGCCAGCAGCCCCGAGACAGGTGCCGCCGGGGAGCTGTTTTTT. It is translated as CASSPETGAAGELFF.

This clonotype was counted ten times or more. This rearrangement joins TRBV9 to TRBJ1-6, with D possibly matching TRBD1 (5 bases). The V and J ends lost 0 bases and 0 bases respectively, with 22 bases between them. This CDR3 region has 21 residues. Germline loops: CDR1 SGDLS, CDR2 YYNGEE. This chain's CDR3 is CASSVVNVRENRSSYNSPLHF. CDR3 in DNA: TGTGCCAGCAGCGTAGTTAATGTCAGGGAAAACAGGAGCTCCTATAATTCACCCCTCCACTTT.

This clonotype occurred many times. The chain employs TRBV18 and TRBJ1-4; no clear D. Trimming took 0 bases from V and 6 from J, leaving 17 bases between them. The CDR3 consists of 17 residues. Germline CDR1 is KGHSH and CDR2 is LQKENI. As DNA, the CDR3 is TGTGCCAGCTCACCACCGGACCGCCCAGGTTACCATGAAAAACTGTTTTTT. Translated, it gives CASSPPDRPGYHEKLFF. The full variable domain, its missing parts supplied by reference TRBV18 and TRBJ1-4, is NAGVMQNPRHLVRRRGQEARLRCSPMKGHSHVYWYRQLPEEGLKFMVYLQKENIIDESGMPKERFSAEFPKEGPSILRIQQVVRGDSAAYFCASSPPDRPGYHEKLFFGSGTQLSVL.

This clonotype was observed a few times. The J gene is TRBJ1-5, the V gene TRBV24-1; 7 nucleotides match TRBD1. The CDR3 sequence is 16 residues long. Per germline, CDR1 KGHDR and CDR2 SFDVKD. V trimming: 2 bases; J trimming: 9 bases; junction bases outside the gene matches: 12. The CDR3 bases are TGTGCCACCAGTGATTCCTCCGGACAGGCGGGTAGGCCCCAGCATTTT. Its protein is CATSDSSGQAGRPQHF.

This clonotype has just a few counts. This chain connects TRBV29-1 to TRBJ1-1; 10 bases match TRBD1. V was clipped by 5 bases and J by 2 bases; unmatched bases: 8. This CDR3 region has 15 residues. Germline CDR1 SQVTM, CDR2 ANQGSEA. This CDR3 is CSVKVWTGGNTEAFF. Here the CDR3 DNA reads TGCAGCGTTAAGGTTTGGACAGGGGGAAACACTGAAGCTTTCTTT.

This clonotype was seen many times. The rearrangement uses TRBV6-1 and TRBJ1-2; 10 bases align to TRBD1. The junction had 5 bases not matched to a gene; V was cut back by 3 bases and J by 4 bases. The CDR3 covers 15 residues. Germline CDR1 MNHNS, CDR2 SASEGT. The CDR3 nucleotides read TGTGCCAGCAGTGAGGGGACAGGGGTCGGCTATGGCTACACCTTC. This encodes CASSEGTGVGYGYTF.

A few counts support this clonotype. The J gene is TRBJ2-2, the V gene TRBV4-2; 8 nucleotides align to TRBD1. The CDR3 length is 16 residues. J gave up 0 bases and V 4 bases, and 4 bases lay outside the gene matches. Germline values: CDR1 LGHNA, CDR2 YNFKEQ. DNA of the CDR3: TGTGCCAGCAGCCCCGGGACAGGTCCGAACACCGGGGAGCTGTTTTTT. Amino acid sequence: CASSPGTGPNTGELFF.